This TCR beta chain was captured by sequencing in a study of naive and memory T cell subsets. Whole-blood samples were more than 2 ml of peripheral blood from healthy adult volunteers. The CDR3 is 15 amino acids. In germline, CDR1 is MGHRA, CDR2 YSYEKL. The germline V and J ends were trimmed by 0 bases and 8 bases, with 14 bases remaining between them. Many counts were recorded for this clonotype. Blood and skin TCR RNA was reverse transcribed with alpha and beta constant primers. The SP2 primer and nested alpha and beta constant region primers amplified ligated cDNA in four rounds. In TCRdb, the 5' RACE reads were re-called with MiXCR into one record per CDR3 protein. The sample comprises more than 20,000 distinct CDR3 sequences, roughly 4% of which are singletons, and approximately 7.8% rests with the top ten.

The origin of this receptor is a male donor in good health. The genes are TRBV4-1 and TRBJ1-5, with a weak D call TRBD1 (5 bases). The CDR3 is CASSQDRGTTEPQHF. The CDR3 bases are TGCGCCAGCAGCCAAGATCGGGGGACGACAGAGCCCCAGCATTTT.